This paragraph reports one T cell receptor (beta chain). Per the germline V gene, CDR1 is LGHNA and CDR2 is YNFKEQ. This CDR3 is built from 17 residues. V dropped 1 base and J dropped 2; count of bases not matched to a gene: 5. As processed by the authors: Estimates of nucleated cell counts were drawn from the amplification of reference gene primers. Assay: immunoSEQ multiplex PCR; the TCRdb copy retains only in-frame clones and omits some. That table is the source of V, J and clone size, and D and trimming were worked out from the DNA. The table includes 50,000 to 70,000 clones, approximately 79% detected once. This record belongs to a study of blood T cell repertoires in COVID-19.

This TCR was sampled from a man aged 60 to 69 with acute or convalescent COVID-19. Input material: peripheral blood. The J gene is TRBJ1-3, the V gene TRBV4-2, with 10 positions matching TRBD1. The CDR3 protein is CASSQGIGQGAGNTIYF. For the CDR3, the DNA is TGTGCCAGCAGCCAAGGGATTGGACAGGGGGCTGGAAACACCATATATTTT.